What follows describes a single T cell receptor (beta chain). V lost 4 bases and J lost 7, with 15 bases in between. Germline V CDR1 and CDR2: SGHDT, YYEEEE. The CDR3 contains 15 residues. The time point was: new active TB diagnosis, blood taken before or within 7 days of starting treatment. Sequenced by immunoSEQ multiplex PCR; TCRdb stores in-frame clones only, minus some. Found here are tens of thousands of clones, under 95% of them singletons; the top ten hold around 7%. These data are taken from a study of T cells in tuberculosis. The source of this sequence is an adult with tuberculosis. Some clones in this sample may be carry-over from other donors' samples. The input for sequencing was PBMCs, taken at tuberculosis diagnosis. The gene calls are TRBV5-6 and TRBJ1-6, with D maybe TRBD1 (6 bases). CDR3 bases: TGTGCCAGCAGCGGGCGCCAGGGGAAAAATTCACCCCTCCACTTT. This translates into CASSGRQGKNSPLHF.